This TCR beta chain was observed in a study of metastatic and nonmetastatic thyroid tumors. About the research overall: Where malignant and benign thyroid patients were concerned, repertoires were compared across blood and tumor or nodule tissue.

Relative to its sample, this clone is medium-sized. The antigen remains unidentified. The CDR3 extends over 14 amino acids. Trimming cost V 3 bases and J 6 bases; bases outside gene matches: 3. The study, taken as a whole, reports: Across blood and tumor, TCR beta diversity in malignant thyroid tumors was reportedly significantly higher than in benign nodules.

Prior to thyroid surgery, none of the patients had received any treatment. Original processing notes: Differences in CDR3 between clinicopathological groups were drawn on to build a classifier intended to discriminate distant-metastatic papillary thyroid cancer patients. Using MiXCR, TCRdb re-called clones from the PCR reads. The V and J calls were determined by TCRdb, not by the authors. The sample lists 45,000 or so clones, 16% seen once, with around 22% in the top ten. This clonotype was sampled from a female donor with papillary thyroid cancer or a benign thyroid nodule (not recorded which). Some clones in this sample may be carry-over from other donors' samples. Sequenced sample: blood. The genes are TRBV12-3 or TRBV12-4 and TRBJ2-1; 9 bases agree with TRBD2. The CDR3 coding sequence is TGTGCCAGCAGTTTGCTAGCGGGAATCAATGAGCAGTTCTTC. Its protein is CASSLLAGINEQFF.